The 18 T cell receptor beta chains below all came from one sample that was sequenced in a study of blood T cell repertoires in COVID-19. Libraries were prepared by immunoSEQ multiplex PCR; TCRdb keeps only in-frame clonotypes and omits some of them. The sample yields roughly 100,000 clones, roughly nine tenths seen once. The sample was peripheral blood. These receptors came from a woman older than 75 in a cohort sampled during active COVID-19.

The chain joins TRBV10-1 to TRBJ1-2, with D unclear. Looked up from germline, CDR1 is WNHNN and CDR2 is SYGVQD (reference sequence). Trimming cost V 2 bases and J 4 bases, with 5 bases left between them. The CDR3 runs to 12 residues. This chain's CDR3 is CASSEGSYGYTF. The CDR3, as DNA: TGCGCCAGCAGTGAGGGCAGCTATGGCTACACCTTC.

The chain is built from TRBV6-5 and TRBJ1-1, with no clear D. CDR1 MNHEY and CDR2 SVGAGI come from the germline V gene. Trimming took off 7 bases at V and 0 bases at J, with 9 bases between the two ends. The CDR3 is 13 amino acids. This CDR3 reads CASNTPMNTEAFF. The CDR3 DNA is TGTGCCAGCAACACGCCAATGAACACTGAAGCTTTCTTT.

V is TRBV2 and J is TRBJ2-1, with D possibly matching TRBD1 (5 bases). Germline-derived CDR1 and CDR2 are SNHLY and FYNNEI. CDR3 length: 14 amino acids. V gave up 2 bases and J gave up 12 bases, with 17 bases separating them. CDR3 in DNA: TGTGCCAGCAGTGAAAGGCAGGGCCCCCCGGGGCAGTTCTTC. Amino acids: CASSERQGPPGQFF.

The chain carries TRBV28 and TRBJ2-3, with 8 bases aligning to TRBD2. The V and J ends lost 4 bases and 6 bases, in that order; junction bases with no gene match: 6. Germline-derived CDR1 and CDR2 are MDHEN and SYDVKM. The CDR3 length is 14 residues. The CDR3 protein is CASSSGTSPDTQYF. CDR3 DNA: TGTGCCAGCAGTTCCGGGACTAGTCCCGATACGCAGTATTTT.

The chain employs TRBV11-1 and TRBJ2-7, with TRBD1 matching 10 bases. CDR1 and CDR2 from the germline V gene are SGHAT and FQDESV (reference sequence). J gave up 1 base and V 5 bases, and 5 bases lay outside the gene matches. CDR3 length: 15 residues. The CDR3 protein is CASSQPGQGSYEQYF. Written as DNA, the CDR3 is TGTGCCAGCAGCCAACCGGGACAGGGGTCCTACGAGCAGTACTTC.

The genes are TRBV14 and TRBJ2-1, with 10 bases lining up with TRBD2. Looked up from germline, CDR1 is SGHDN and CDR2 is FVKESK. V dropped 0 bases and J dropped 4; count of bases not matched to a gene: 9. The CDR3 spans 18 residues. CDR3 residues: CASSQEWSGRALYNEQFF. As DNA, the CDR3 is TGTGCCAGCAGCCAAGAGTGGAGCGGGAGGGCCCTTTACAATGAGCAGTTCTTC.

This chain links TRBV3-1 (or the pseudogene TRBV3-2) with TRBJ2-1; the D gene is possibly TRBD1 (5 bases). Germline CDR1 and CDR2: LGHDT and YNNKEL (reference sequence). V was cut by 7 bases and J by 6 bases, with 10 bases left in between. This CDR3 is 12 amino acids long. The CDR3 DNA sequence: TGTGCCAGCAAAGGGGTGAGCAATGAGCAGTTCTTC. This codes for CASKGVSNEQFF.

As DNA, the CDR3 is TGTGCCAGCAGCCGCGGCACTAGCCAGATACAGACCCAGTACTTC. This gives the protein CASSRGTSQIQTQYF. This sequence joins TRBV14 and TRBJ2-5, with D possibly TRBD2 on 6 matching bases. The CDR3 runs to 15 residues. V was pared by 4 bases and J by 6 bases, with 18 bases between. Germline V gene data show CDR1 as SGHDN and CDR2 as FVKESK.

This chain uses TRBV6-1 with TRBJ1-3; 7 nucleotides agree with TRBD1. The V gene's germline CDR1 is MNHNS and CDR2 SASEGT. V shed 3 bases, J shed 0 bases, and the junction held 5 bases outside the gene matches. The CDR3 runs to 16 residues. CDR3 sequence: CASSEGQLNSGNTIYF. The CDR3 region has the DNA TGTGCCAGCAGTGAGGGACAGCTAAACTCTGGAAACACCATATATTTT.

V gene TRBV19 combines with J gene TRBJ2-1; 7 bases line up with TRBD1. Germline V gives CDR1 LNHDA, CDR2 SQIVND (reference sequence). The V segment lost 5 bases and the J segment 9 bases; nucleotides outside the gene matches: 16. The CDR3 is made up of 16 amino acids. The CDR3 region has the DNA TGTGCCAGTAGTTCCCCGGGACAGTACTCGAGGGGTGAGCAGTTCTTC. Residues: CASSSPGQYSRGEQFF.

This clone was detected only once. V usage is TRBV29-1 and J usage is TRBJ2-1; D may be TRBD2 (7 bases). Per the germline V gene, CDR1 is SQVTM and CDR2 is ANQGSEA. Trimming cost V 7 bases and J 7 bases, with 14 bases left between them. CDR3 size: 12 residues. As DNA, the CDR3 is TGCAGCGCGCACGGGGGGCTAAATGAGCAGTTCTTC. This translates into CSAHGGLNEQFF.

V gene TRBV24-1 combines with J gene TRBJ2-2, with 8 positions matching TRBD1. CDR1 KGHDR and CDR2 SFDVKD come from the germline V gene. This CDR3 spans 15 amino acids. The J segment lost 7 bases and the V segment lost 10 bases, leaving 13 bases of the junction unmatched. The CDR3 DNA reads as TGTGCCACACGGACAAGACAGGGGAATCACGGGGAGCTGTTTTTT. This gives the protein CATRTRQGNHGELFF.

This clone showed up just once. V gene TRBV11-2 combines with J gene TRBJ2-5, with a possible D match to TRBD2 (6 bases). V was trimmed by 5 bases and J by 1 base, leaving 11 bases between them. This CDR3 contains 14 residues. CDR1 and CDR2 (germline): SGHAT, FQNNGV. This CDR3 reads CASSVMGGQETQYF. The DNA of the CDR3 is TGTGCCAGCAGCGTCATGGGGGGCCAAGAGACCCAGTACTTC.

V gene TRBV27 combines with J gene TRBJ2-1; TRBD2 agrees at 10 bases. The CDR3 has 16 residues. Trimming cost V 5 bases and J 4 bases; bases outside gene matches: 8. CDR1 and CDR2 (germline): MNHEY, SMNVEV (reference sequence). The CDR3: CASSPPGLARYNEQFF. The CDR3 DNA sequence: TGTGCCAGCAGTCCACCGGGACTAGCGAGGTACAATGAGCAGTTCTTC.

The chain joins TRBV6-5 to TRBJ2-2, with 15 bases matching TRBD2. This CDR3 is 15 amino acids long. Losses at the gene ends were 6 bases for V and 4 bases for J; bases not matched to a gene: 0. Germline loops: CDR1 MNHEY, CDR2 SVGAGI. The CDR3 here is CASRGLAGGTGELFF. In DNA, the CDR3 is TGTGCCAGCAGGGGACTAGCGGGGGGCACCGGGGAGCTGTTTTTT.

This clone was observed a single time. The chain recombines TRBV30 with TRBJ1-1; D call uncertain. This CDR3 contains 14 residues. Germline assignment: CDR1 GTSNPN and CDR2 SVGIG (reference sequence). V was trimmed by 0 bases and J by 2 bases, leaving 10 bases between them. The CDR3 reads CAWSVPGFNTEAFF. The DNA of the CDR3 is TGTGCCTGGAGTGTCCCGGGGTTTAACACTGAAGCTTTCTTT.

The V call is TRBV15, the J call TRBJ2-3; 7 bases are a match to TRBD2. The CDR3 extends over 18 amino acids. The V gene's germline CDR1 is LNHNV and CDR2 YYDKDF (reference sequence). V lost 4 bases, J lost 0 bases, and 13 bases stayed unmatched. CDR3 amino acids: CATSIRRGGPSSTDTQYF. The CDR3 DNA reads as TGTGCCACCAGCATCCGTCGGGGAGGGCCCTCTAGCACAGATACGCAGTATTTT. Full variable domain (remainder filled in from reference TRBV15 and TRBJ2-3): DAMVIQNPRYQVTQFGKPVTLSCSQTLNHNVMYWYQQKSSQAPKLLFHYYDKDFNNEADTPDNFQSRRPNTSFCFLDIRSPGLGDTAMYLCATSIRRGGPSSTDTQYFGPGTRLTVL.

The chain couples TRBV11-2 to TRBJ2-3, with 9 bases lining up with TRBD2. Germline V gives CDR1 SGHAT, CDR2 FQNNGV. V dropped 1 base and J dropped 0; count of bases not matched to a gene: 11. The CDR3 is 19 residues long. The CDR3 spells CASSLGTAGGHISTDTQYF. For the CDR3, the DNA is TGTGCCAGCAGCTTAGGAACAGCGGGAGGCCATATTAGCACAGATACGCAGTATTTT.